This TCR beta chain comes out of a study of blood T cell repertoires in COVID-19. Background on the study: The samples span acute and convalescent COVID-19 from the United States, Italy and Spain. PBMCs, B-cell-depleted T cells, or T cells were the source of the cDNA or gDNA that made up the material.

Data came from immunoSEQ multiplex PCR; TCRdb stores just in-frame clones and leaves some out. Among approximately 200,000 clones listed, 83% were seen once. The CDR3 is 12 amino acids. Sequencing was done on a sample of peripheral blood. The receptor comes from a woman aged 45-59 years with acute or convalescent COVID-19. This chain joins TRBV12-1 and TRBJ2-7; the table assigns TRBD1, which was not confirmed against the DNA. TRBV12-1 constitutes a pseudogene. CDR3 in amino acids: CASSFEGCEQYF. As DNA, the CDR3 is TGTGCCAGCAGCTTTGAGGGGTGCGAGCAGTACTTC.